The rows below give T cell receptor beta chains drawn from one sample of a study of cytomegalovirus exposure and HLA in healthy donors. Sequencing used immunoSEQ multiplex PCR; TCRdb keeps in-frame clones, though not all of them. The data hold roughly 180,000 clones, with 75% to 90% observed a single time. The sequenced material came from PBMCs. Receptor source: a young man in good health and CMV-seropositive. The CDR3 runs from the conserved cysteine through the conserved F or W. D genes are given only for firm matches. Clone size appears in some rows only: once, few, many, or a class for an expanded clone.

>TRBD2|TRBV9|NA|TRBJ2-5
CASSLSSGKETQYF
TGTGCCAGCAGCTTAAGTAGCGGGAAGGAGACCCAGTACTTC
>TRBD1|TRBV7-2|NA|TRBJ2-7
CASSLRGQIYEQYF
TGTGCCAGCAGCTTAAGGGGACAGATATACGAGCAGTACTTC
>TRBD2|TRBV5-1|NA|TRBJ2-3
CASSLQKTSGRSVGDTQYF
TGCGCCAGCAGCCTCCAGAAAACGAGCGGGAGGTCCGTGGGAGATACGCAGTATTTT
>NA|TRBV28|NA|TRBJ1-1
CASSPGTRNTEAFF
TGTGCCAGCAGTCCCGGGACACGGAACACTGAAGCTTTCTTT
>NA|TRBV28|NA|TRBJ2-1
CASSLYRNEQFF
TGTGCCAGCAGTTTATATCGCAATGAGCAGTTCTTC
>NA|TRBV4-2|NA|TRBJ2-7
CASSNGGPRSSYEQYF
TGTGCCAGCAGCAATGGGGGCCCTAGGAGCTCCTACGAGCAGTACTTC
>NA|TRBV7-9|NA|TRBJ1-5
CASRGSGEDNQPQHF
TGTGCCAGCAGGGGATCCGGGGAGGACAATCAGCCCCAGCATTTT
>TRBD2|TRBV7-2|NA|TRBJ2-5
CASSLSISGSQETQYF
TGTGCCAGCAGCTTAAGCATTAGCGGGAGTCAAGAGACCCAGTACTTC
>NA|TRBV19|once|TRBJ2-5
CASSSGQRETQYF
TGTGCCAGTAGTAGCGGACAGAGAGAGACCCAGTACTTC
>NA|TRBV4-1|NA|TRBJ1-1
CASSQEGLKLTEAFF
TGCGCCAGCAGCCAAGAGGGCCTGAAACTCACTGAAGCTTTCTTT
>TRBD1|TRBV28|once|TRBJ1-5
CASSLTGEPQHF
TGTGCCAGCAGTCTTACAGGGGAGCCCCAGCATTTT
>NA|TRBV7-8|NA|TRBJ2-7
CASSLAPSRAYEQYF
TGTGCCAGCAGCTTAGCTCCGAGCAGGGCCTACGAGCAGTACTTC
>NA|TRBV5-1|NA|TRBJ1-4
CASRDAGMTPLNEKLFF
TGCGCCAGCCGGGACGCGGGGATGACACCGCTTAATGAAAAACTGTTTTTT
>TRBD1|TRBV9|NA|TRBJ2-7
CASSLTGAYEQYF
TGTGCCAGCAGCCTTACAGGGGCCTACGAGCAGTACTTC
>TRBD1|TRBV5-4|once|TRBJ2-7
CASGPDSGTVPYEQYF
TGTGCCAGCGGCCCCGATTCCGGGACAGTACCCTACGAGCAGTACTTC
>NA|TRBV5-1|NA|TRBJ1-1
CASSVTDRSEAFF
TGCGCCAGCAGCGTGACAGATCGTTCCGAAGCTTTCTTT
>NA|TRBV9|once|TRBJ2-6
CASSASGANVLTF
TGTGCCAGCAGCGCGTCTGGGGCCAACGTCCTGACTTTC
>TRBD2|TRBV7-3|NA|TRBJ2-3
CASSSRTSGSTDTQYF
TGTGCCAGCAGCTCTCGGACTAGCGGGAGTACAGATACGCAGTATTTT
>NA|TRBV19|NA|TRBJ1-5
CASSIGGNQPQHF
TGTGCCAGTAGTATCGGAGGCAATCAGCCCCAGCATTTT
>TRBD1|TRBV27|NA|TRBJ1-2
CASSYRDRSYGYTF
TGTGCCAGCAGTTACCGGGACAGATCCTATGGCTACACCTTC
>NA|TRBV30|NA|TRBJ2-3
CAWSVRAGSTDTQYF
TGTGCCTGGAGTGTACGAGCGGGCAGCACAGATACGCAGTATTTT
>TRBD1|TRBV5-1|few|TRBJ2-2
CASTTGQGHGELFF
TGCGCCAGCACCACGGGACAGGGCCACGGGGAGCTGTTTTTT
>TRBD1|TRBV7-3|NA|TRBJ2-1
CASSQRQGNEQFF
TGTGCCAGCAGCCAGAGACAGGGGAATGAGCAGTTCTTC
>NA|TRBV5-1|NA|TRBJ2-2
CASSFGPSGNTGELFF
TGCGCCAGCAGCTTTGGTCCGAGTGGGAACACCGGGGAGCTGTTTTTT
>TRBD2|TRBV5-4|NA|TRBJ2-2
CASSRLAVNTGELFF
TGTGCCAGCAGCCGACTAGCGGTTAACACCGGGGAGCTGTTTTTT
>NA|TRBV30|NA|TRBJ1-4
CAWSRVNEKLFF
TGTGCCTGGAGCAGGGTGAATGAAAAACTGTTTTTT
>NA|TRBV7-3|NA|TRBJ2-3
CASSLGHSTDTQYF
TGTGCCAGCAGCTTAGGACATAGCACAGATACGCAGTATTTT
>TRBD2|TRBV11-2|NA|TRBJ2-7
CASSLDRTSGAGQYF
TGTGCCAGCAGCTTAGATAGAACTAGCGGAGCTGGGCAGTACTTC
>NA|TRBV7-6|NA|TRBJ2-7
CASSYWGGTGVYEQYF
TGTGCCAGCAGCTACTGGGGGGGGACAGGAGTCTACGAGCAGTACTTC
>NA|TRBV6-5|NA|TRBJ2-7
CASSYPDPRGEQYF
TGTGCCAGCAGTTACCCCGACCCCAGGGGCGAGCAGTACTTC
>NA|TRBV6-4|few|TRBJ2-2
CASSDSSRGGSGELFF
TGTGCCAGCAGTGACTCGAGTAGGGGAGGATCCGGGGAGCTGTTTTTT
>NA|TRBV7-2|NA|TRBJ2-7
CASSTHGDTPGGQYF
TGTGCCAGCAGCACACATGGGGACACGCCGGGGGGGCAGTACTTC
>TRBD2|TRBV19|NA|TRBJ2-1
CASMRENEQFF
TGTGCCAGTATGCGGGAGAATGAGCAGTTCTTC
>NA|TRBV5-1|medium-sized|TRBJ2-7
CASSSEPGLAGEQYF
TGCGCCAGCAGCTCGGAACCCGGGCTAGCTGGTGAGCAGTACTTC
>NA|TRBV30|NA|TRBJ1-4
CAWGIGGTNEKLFF
TGTGCCTGGGGGATCGGCGGGACTAATGAAAAACTGTTTTTT
>TRBD2|TRBV5-4|NA|TRBJ2-3
CASSGTTSTDTQYF
TGTGCCAGCTCAGGGACTACTAGCACAGATACGCAGTATTTT
>TRBD1|TRBV7-2|few|TRBJ1-5
CASSLVTGARGNQPQHF
TGTGCCAGCAGCTTAGTGACAGGGGCTCGGGGCAATCAGCCCCAGCATTTT
>NA|TRBV19|NA|TRBJ1-5
CASSSQGRHQPQHF
TGTGCCAGTAGTTCTCAGGGAAGGCACCAGCCCCAGCATTTT
>TRBD1|TRBV11-3|NA|TRBJ2-1
CASSIAGDSYNEQFF
TGTGCCAGCAGCATAGCCGGGGACAGTTACAATGAGCAGTTCTTC
>NA|TRBV4-3|NA|TRBJ2-3
CASSQDSRGTQYF
TGCGCCAGCAGCCAAGATTCCCGAGGGACGCAGTATTTT
>NA|TRBV27|NA|TRBJ2-5
CASSLGGGQETQYF
TGTGCCAGCAGTTTAGGGGGCGGTCAAGAGACCCAGTACTTC
>NA|TRBV11-2|NA|TRBJ2-7
CASRSAEVEQYF
TGTGCCAGCAGATCCGCAGAGGTGGAGCAGTACTTC
>NA|TRBV7-9|NA|TRBJ2-1
CASSSGRVRGYNEQFF
TGTGCCAGCAGCTCGGGGCGGGTCAGGGGATACAATGAGCAGTTCTTC
>TRBD2|TRBV15|few|TRBJ2-7
CATGGGSYEQYF
TGTGCCACCGGGGGGGGGTCCTACGAGCAGTACTTC
>NA|TRBV30|NA|TRBJ1-3
CAWSSSRGDTIYF
TGTGCCTGGAGTTCCAGCCGCGGAGACACCATATATTTT
>TRBD2|TRBV2|NA|TRBJ2-3
CASKRLAGGADTQYF
TGTGCCAGCAAGCGACTAGCGGGAGGGGCAGATACGCAGTATTTT
>NA|TRBV10-3|NA|TRBJ2-2
CAINFKNTGELFF
TGTGCCATCAATTTCAAGAACACCGGGGAGCTGTTTTTT
>TRBD2|TRBV28|once|TRBJ2-7
CASSYPLTGRTSDSYEQYF
TGTGCCAGCAGTTATCCTTTGACCGGCCGGACTAGCGACTCCTACGAGCAGTACTTC
>NA|TRBV7-9|NA|TRBJ1-1
CASSLGQEAFF
TGTGCCAGCAGCTTAGGACAAGAAGCTTTCTTT
>TRBD1|TRBV7-2|NA|TRBJ2-5
CASSLGDRGLQETQYF
TGTGCCAGCAGCTTAGGGGACAGGGGGCTCCAAGAGACCCAGTACTTC
>TRBD1|TRBV27|NA|TRBJ2-7
CASSSHGQGRYEQYF
TGTGCCAGCAGTTCACATGGACAGGGCCGCTACGAGCAGTACTTC